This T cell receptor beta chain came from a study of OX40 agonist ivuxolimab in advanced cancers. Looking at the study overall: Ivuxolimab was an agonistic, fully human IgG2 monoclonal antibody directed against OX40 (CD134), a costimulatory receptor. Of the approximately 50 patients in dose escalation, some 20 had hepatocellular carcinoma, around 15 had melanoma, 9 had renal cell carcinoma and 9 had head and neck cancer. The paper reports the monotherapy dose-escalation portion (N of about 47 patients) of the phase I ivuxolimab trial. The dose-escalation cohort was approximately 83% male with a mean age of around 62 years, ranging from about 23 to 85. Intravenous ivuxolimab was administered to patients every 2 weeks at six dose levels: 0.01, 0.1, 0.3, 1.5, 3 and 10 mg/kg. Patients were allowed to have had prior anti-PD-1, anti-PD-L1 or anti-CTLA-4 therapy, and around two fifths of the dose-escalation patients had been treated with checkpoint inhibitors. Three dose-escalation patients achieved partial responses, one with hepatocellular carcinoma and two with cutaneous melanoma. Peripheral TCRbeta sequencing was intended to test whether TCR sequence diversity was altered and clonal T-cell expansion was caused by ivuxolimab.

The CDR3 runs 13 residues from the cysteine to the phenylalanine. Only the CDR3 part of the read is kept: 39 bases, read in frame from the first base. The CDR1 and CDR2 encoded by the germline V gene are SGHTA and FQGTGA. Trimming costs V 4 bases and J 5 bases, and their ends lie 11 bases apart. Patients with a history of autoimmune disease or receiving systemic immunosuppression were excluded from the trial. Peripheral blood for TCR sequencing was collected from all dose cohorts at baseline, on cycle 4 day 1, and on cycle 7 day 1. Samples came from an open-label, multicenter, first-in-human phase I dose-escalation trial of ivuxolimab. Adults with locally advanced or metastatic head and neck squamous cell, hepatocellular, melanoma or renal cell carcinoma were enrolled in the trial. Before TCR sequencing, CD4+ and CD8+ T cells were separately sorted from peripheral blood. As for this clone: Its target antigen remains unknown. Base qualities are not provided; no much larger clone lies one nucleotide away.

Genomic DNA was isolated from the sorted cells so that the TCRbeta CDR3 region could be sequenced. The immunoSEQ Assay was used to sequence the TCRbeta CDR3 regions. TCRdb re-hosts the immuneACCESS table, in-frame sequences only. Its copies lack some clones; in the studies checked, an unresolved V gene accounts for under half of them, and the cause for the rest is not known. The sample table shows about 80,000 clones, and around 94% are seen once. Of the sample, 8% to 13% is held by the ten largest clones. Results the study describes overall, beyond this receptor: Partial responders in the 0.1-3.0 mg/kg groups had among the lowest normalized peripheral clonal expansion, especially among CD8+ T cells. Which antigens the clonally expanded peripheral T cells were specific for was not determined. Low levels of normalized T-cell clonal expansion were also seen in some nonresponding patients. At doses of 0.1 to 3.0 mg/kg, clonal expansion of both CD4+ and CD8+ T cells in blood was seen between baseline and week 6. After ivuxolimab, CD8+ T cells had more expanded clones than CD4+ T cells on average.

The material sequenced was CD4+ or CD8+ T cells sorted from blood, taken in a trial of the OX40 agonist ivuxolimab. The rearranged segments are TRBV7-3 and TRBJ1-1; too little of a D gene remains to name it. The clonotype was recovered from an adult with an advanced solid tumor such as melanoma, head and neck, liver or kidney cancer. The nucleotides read TGTGCCAGCAGCTCTGGGTGGGGTACTGAAGCTTTCTTT. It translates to CASSSGWGTEAFF.